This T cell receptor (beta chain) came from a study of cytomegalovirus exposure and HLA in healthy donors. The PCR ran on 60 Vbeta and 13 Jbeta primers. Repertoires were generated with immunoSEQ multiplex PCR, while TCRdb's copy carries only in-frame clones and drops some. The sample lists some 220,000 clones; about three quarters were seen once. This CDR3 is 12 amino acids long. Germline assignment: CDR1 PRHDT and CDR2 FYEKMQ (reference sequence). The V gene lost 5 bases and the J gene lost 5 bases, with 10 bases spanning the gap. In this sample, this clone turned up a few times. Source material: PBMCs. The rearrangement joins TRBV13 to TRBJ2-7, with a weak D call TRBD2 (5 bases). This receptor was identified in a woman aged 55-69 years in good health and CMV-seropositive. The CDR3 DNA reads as TGTGCCAGCAGCGATGACTACAACGAGCAGTACTTC. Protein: CASSDDYNEQYF.